This T cell receptor (beta chain) was captured in a study of CD8+CD57+ T cells in acquired aplastic anemia. Study-wide background: Each DNA sample taken from sorted CD4+ and CD8+ cells came to approximately 3.3 ug on average. Study conclusions and caveats: Simpson's diversity of CD8+ cells was not significantly different in patients compared with controls. The same twenty-nine CD8+ CDR3 sequences occurred in patients and in controls.

Of note for this clonotype: Its specificity is not known.

With 2 bases removed from V and 7 bases from J, the gap between germline ends came to 18 bases. Per the germline V gene, CDR1 is LNHDA and CDR2 is SQIVND (reference sequence). CDR3 length: 16 amino acids. TCR beta VDJ and CDR3 profiling used genomic DNA as template. TCRdb fed the reads into MiXCR, producing one record per CDR3 protein. The sample lists more than 40,000 distinct CDR3 sequences; approximately 72% were seen once. The J gene is TRBJ1-5, the V gene TRBV19, with TRBD1 as a possible D gene (5 bases). The sequence was collected from a human donor in good health, serving as a control. The sample consisted of sorted CD4+, CD8+, or CD8+CD57+ T cells (not recorded which) from PBMCs. The CDR3 region is CASSIMVALWDQPQHF. In DNA, the CDR3 is TGTGCCAGTAGTATAATGGTCGCCCTTTGGGACCAGCCCCAGCATTTT. Full variable domain (rest looked up from reference TRBV19 and TRBJ1-5): DGGITQSPKYLFRKEGQNVTLSCEQNLNHDAMYWYRQDPGQGLRLIYYSQIVNDFQKGDIAEGYSVSREKKESFPLTVTSAQKNPTAFYLCASSIMVALWDQPQHFGDGTRLSIL.